This T cell receptor (beta chain) comes out of a study of cytomegalovirus exposure and HLA in healthy donors. This PCR relied on a set of 60 Vbeta primers and 13 Jbeta primers. Sequenced by immunoSEQ multiplex PCR; TCRdb stores in-frame clones only, minus some. The sample table sets out some 140,000 clones. The V and J ends lost 10 bases and 0 bases respectively, with 12 bases between them. CDR3 length equals 14 residues. Germline values: CDR1 MNHNY, CDR2 SVGAGI (reference sequence). The V gene is TRBV6-6, the J gene TRBJ2-2; D uncertain. This receptor was identified in a woman in her sixties in good health and CMV-seronegative. The sequencing sample was made of PBMCs. The CDR3 DNA reads as TGTGCCACACATCCCGTCGCGAACACCGGGGAGCTGTTTTTT. Amino acids: CATHPVANTGELFF.